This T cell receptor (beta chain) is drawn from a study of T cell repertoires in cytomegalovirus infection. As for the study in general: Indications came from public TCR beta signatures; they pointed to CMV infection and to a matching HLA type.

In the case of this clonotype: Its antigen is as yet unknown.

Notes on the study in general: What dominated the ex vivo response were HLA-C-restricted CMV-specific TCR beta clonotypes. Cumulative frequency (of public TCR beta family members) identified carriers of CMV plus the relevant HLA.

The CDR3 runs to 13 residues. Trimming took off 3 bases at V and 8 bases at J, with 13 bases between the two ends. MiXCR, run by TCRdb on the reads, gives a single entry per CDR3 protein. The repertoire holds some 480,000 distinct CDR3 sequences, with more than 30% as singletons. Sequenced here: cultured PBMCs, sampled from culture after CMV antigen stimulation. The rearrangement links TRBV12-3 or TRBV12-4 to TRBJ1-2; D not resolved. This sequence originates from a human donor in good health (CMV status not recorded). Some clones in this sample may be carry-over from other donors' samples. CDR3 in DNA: TGTGCCAGCAGTTTCTGGGGAGCGCAGGGCTACACCTTC. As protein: CASSFWGAQGYTF.